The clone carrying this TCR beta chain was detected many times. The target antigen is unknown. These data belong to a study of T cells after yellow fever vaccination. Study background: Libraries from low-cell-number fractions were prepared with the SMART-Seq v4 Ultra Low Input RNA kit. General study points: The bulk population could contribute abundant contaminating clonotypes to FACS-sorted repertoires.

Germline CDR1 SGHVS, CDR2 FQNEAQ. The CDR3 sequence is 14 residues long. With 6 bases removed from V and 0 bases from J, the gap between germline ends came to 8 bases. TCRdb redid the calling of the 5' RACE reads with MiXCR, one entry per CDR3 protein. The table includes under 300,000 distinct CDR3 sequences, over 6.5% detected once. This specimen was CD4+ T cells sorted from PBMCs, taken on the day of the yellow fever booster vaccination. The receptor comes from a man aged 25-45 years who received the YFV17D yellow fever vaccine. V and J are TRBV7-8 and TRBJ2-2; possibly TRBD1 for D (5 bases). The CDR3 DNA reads TGTGCCAGCAGGCCAGGGTCGAACACCGGGGAGCTGTTTTTT. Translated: CASRPGSNTGELFF.